The rows below give T cell receptor beta chains drawn from one sample of a study of blood T cell repertoires in COVID-19. Only in-frame clones appear in the TCRdb table, and some are missing; sequencing was by immunoSEQ multiplex PCR. This table holds just over 350,000 clones, about 90% found once. Sequenced sample: PBMCs or T cells enriched from blood (not recorded which). These receptors all stem from a woman in her 30s who had recovered from COVID-19. Both conserved end residues are part of each CDR3. Fields, in order: CDR3 length, J gene, D gene, clone size, V gene, CDR3 DNA, CDR3 protein. The D gene is left open where the match is weak. Clone size is given for some rows only: seen once, a few or many times, or a class if the clone is expanded.

>13|TRBJ2-3|NA|NA|TRBV5-1
TGCGCCAGCAGCTCACTGAGCACAGATACGCAGTATTTT
CASSSLSTDTQYF
>13|TRBJ1-2|NA|NA|TRBV2
TGTGCCAGCAGTGAAACAGCTAACTATGGCTACACCTTC
CASSETANYGYTF
>13|TRBJ2-7|NA|NA|TRBV5-4
TGTGCCAGCAGCCCTGCCGGCTCCTACGAGCAGTACTTC
CASSPAGSYEQYF
>15|TRBJ1-5|NA|NA|TRBV5-1
TGCGCCAGCAGCGAAACAGGGAGTTTCAATCAGCCCCAGCATTTT
CASSETGSFNQPQHF
>16|TRBJ2-2|NA|NA|TRBV27
TGTGCCAGCAGTTTATGGGGCAGGGCGAACACCGGGGAGCTGTTTTTT
CASSLWGRANTGELFF
>11|TRBJ2-5|NA|NA|TRBV9
TGTGCCACCCTTCAGGCGGAGACCCAGTACTTC
CATLQAETQYF
>15|TRBJ2-1|NA|NA|TRBV18
TGTGCCAGCTCACCAGGTGCAGGGTCTCGTGGTGAGCAGTTCTTC
CASSPGAGSRGEQFF
>15|TRBJ2-3|TRBD2|NA|TRBV5-1
TGCGCCAGCAGCTTTACTAGCGGGAGAGGTGATACGCAGTATTTT
CASSFTSGRGDTQYF
>18|TRBJ2-1|TRBD2|NA|TRBV28
TGTGCCAGCAGTTTAGGGCTAGCGGGAGGGCTTCTTCCGGAAAAGCAGTTCTTC
CASSLGLAGGLLPEKQFF
>12|TRBJ1-2|NA|NA|TRBV3-1/TRBV3-2
TGTGCCAGCAGCCAAGGTGGGGGCGGCTACACCTTC
CASSQGGGGYTF
>14|TRBJ1-1|NA|NA|TRBV6-1
TGTGCCAGCAGTGAAAGGTTAGCCCACACTGAAGCTTTCTTT
CASSERLAHTEAFF
>13|TRBJ2-1|NA|NA|TRBV3-1/TRBV3-2
TGTGCCAGCAGTCTGACTACGTTAAATGAGCAGTTCTTC
CASSLTTLNEQFF
>16|TRBJ2-5|TRBD2|NA|TRBV5-1
TGCGCCAGCAGCACCGGGACTAGCGGGGCGGGAGAGACCCAGTACTTC
CASSTGTSGAGETQYF
>14|TRBJ1-2|NA|NA|TRBV7-2
TGTGCCAGCAGCTTATTAGGGGAGGCGTATGGCTACACCTTC
CASSLLGEAYGYTF
>12|TRBJ1-2|NA|once|TRBV18
TGTGCCAGCTCATCTTCTTCGCGAGGCTACACCTTC
CASSSSSRGYTF
>14|TRBJ1-1|NA|NA|TRBV10-3
TGTGCCATCAGTGACCCACCCGGGTCCACTGAAGCTTTCTTT
CAISDPPGSTEAFF
>13|TRBJ2-5|NA|once|TRBV6-5
TGTGCCAGCAGTCCAGTCGATCAAGAGACCCAGTACTTC
CASSPVDQETQYF